The rows below give T cell receptor beta chains drawn from one sample of a study of beta chain features in type 1 diabetes. Assay used: immunoSEQ multiplex PCR; TCRdb lists only in-frame clones, some missing. This sample has about 160,000 clones; roughly 8% occur once, and the top ten carry 0.5%. What was sequenced was central memory CD4+ T cells from blood. These receptor sequences come from a young man with type 1 diabetes. The CDR3 runs from the conserved cysteine through the conserved F or W. Each record gives: J gene, D gene, V gene, clone size, CDR3 protein, CDR3 DNA. The D gene is left open where the match is weak. Clone size appears in some rows only: once, few, many, or a class for an expanded clone.

>TRBJ1-2|TRBD1|TRBV28|few
CASRSGQANYGYTF
TGTGCCAGCAGGTCCGGACAGGCCAACTATGGCTACACCTTC
>TRBJ2-2|TRBD2|TRBV2|few
CASTPTSSNTGELFF
TGTGCCAGCACCCCGACTAGCTCGAACACCGGGGAGCTGTTTTTT
>TRBJ1-6|TRBD1|TRBV6-6|few
CASSYKDRPNWPLHF
TGTGCCAGCAGTTACAAGGACAGGCCAAATTGGCCCCTCCACTTT
>TRBJ2-5|TRBD1|TRBV4-1|-
CASSQDDRGKTQYF
TGCGCCAGCAGCCAAGATGACAGGGGAAAGACCCAGTACTTC
>TRBJ2-1|TRBD1|TRBV29-1|few
CSVESGTGTLGEQFF
TGCAGCGTTGAATCCGGGACAGGGACCCTTGGGGAGCAGTTCTTC
>TRBJ2-6|-|TRBV10-3|-
CAISQGSGANVLTF
TGTGCCATCAGCCAGGGTTCTGGGGCCAACGTCCTGACTTTC
>TRBJ1-1|-|TRBV10-3|few
CAISVRGGTEAFF
TGTGCCATCAGTGTTAGGGGGGGAACTGAAGCTTTCTTT
>TRBJ1-2|-|TRBV7-2|-
CASSLDSGMKGYTF
TGTGCCAGCAGCTTAGATTCAGGGATGAAAGGCTACACCTTC
>TRBJ1-1|-|TRBV29-1|few
CSVDSGTTEAFF
TGCAGCGTCGATTCAGGGACAACTGAAGCTTTCTTT
>TRBJ2-5|TRBD1|TRBV28|few
CASRSARTGTRETQYF
TGTGCCAGCAGATCCGCCCGGACAGGGACTCGGGAGACCCAGTACTTC
>TRBJ1-5|TRBD1|TRBV30|-
CAWSVRGGGQPQHF
TGTGCCTGGAGTGTACGAGGGGGCGGACAGCCCCAGCATTTT
>TRBJ1-1|TRBD1|TRBV7-9|few
CASRPGTGPTEAFF
TGTGCCAGCAGGCCCGGGACAGGGCCCACTGAAGCTTTCTTT
>TRBJ2-3|-|TRBV11-2|-
CASSSGWTADTQYF
TGTGCCAGCAGCTCCGGATGGACTGCAGATACGCAGTATTTT
>TRBJ2-1|-|TRBV4-2|-
CASSQGGRDNEQFF
TGTGCCAGCAGCCAAGGAGGGCGAGACAATGAGCAGTTCTTC
>TRBJ1-4|TRBD1|TRBV28|-
CASSPPQGAEKLFF
TGTGCCAGCAGTCCACCACAGGGGGCCGAAAAACTGTTTTTT
>TRBJ1-1|TRBD1|TRBV5-1|few
CASRKQGSLNTEAFF
TGCGCCAGCCGTAAACAGGGGTCCTTGAACACTGAAGCTTTCTTT
>TRBJ2-1|-|TRBV18|few
CATTPSSYNEQFF
TGTGCCACCACCCCCAGCTCCTACAATGAGCAGTTCTTC
>TRBJ2-1|TRBD2|TRBV29-1|once
CSALGLAGGDEQFF
TGCAGCGCCCTGGGACTAGCGGGAGGGGATGAGCAGTTCTTC
>TRBJ2-7|-|TRBV28|few
CASRSGVREQYF
TGTGCCAGCAGGTCAGGGGTAAGAGAGCAGTACTTC
>TRBJ2-5|TRBD1|TRBV28|-
CASRTGQETQYF
TGTGCCAGCCGGACAGGGCAAGAGACCCAGTACTTC
>TRBJ2-1|-|TRBV11-2|-
CASSLVGREEQFF
TGTGCCAGCAGCTTAGTAGGGCGGGAAGAGCAGTTCTTC
>TRBJ2-7|TRBD1|TRBV5-4|-
CASSQNRGYEQYF
TGCGCCAGCAGCCAAAACAGGGGCTACGAGCAGTACTTC
>TRBJ2-1|-|TRBV25-1|few
CASSQQGGIDEQFF
TGTGCCAGCAGCCAACAGGGCGGCATCGATGAGCAGTTCTTC
>TRBJ1-2|TRBD1|TRBV11-2|few
CASSLALGQGLSYTF
TGTGCCAGCAGCTTAGCGTTGGGACAGGGTCTTAGCTACACCTTC
>TRBJ2-7|TRBD1|TRBV20-1|-
CSGTGGYEQYF
TGCAGTGGTACAGGGGGCTACGAGCAGTACTTC
>TRBJ2-7|-|TRBV7-2|few
CATKRETYEQYF
TGTGCCACCAAAAGGGAGACCTACGAGCAGTACTTC
>TRBJ2-3|TRBD1|TRBV6-5|few
CASSYGTGPSTDTQYF
TGTGCCAGCAGTTACGGGACAGGGCCTAGCACAGATACGCAGTATTTT
>TRBJ2-1|TRBD2|TRBV9|-
CASSGLAGVVDEQFF
TGTGCCAGCAGCGGACTAGCGGGAGTTGTCGATGAGCAGTTCTTC
>TRBJ2-7|-|TRBV5-1|few
CASSLTGNEQYF
TGCGCCAGCAGCTTAACAGGGAACGAGCAGTACTTC
>TRBJ2-1|-|TRBV6-1|few
CASSRKGPYNEQFF
TGTGCCAGCAGTCGGAAGGGGCCATACAATGAGCAGTTCTTC